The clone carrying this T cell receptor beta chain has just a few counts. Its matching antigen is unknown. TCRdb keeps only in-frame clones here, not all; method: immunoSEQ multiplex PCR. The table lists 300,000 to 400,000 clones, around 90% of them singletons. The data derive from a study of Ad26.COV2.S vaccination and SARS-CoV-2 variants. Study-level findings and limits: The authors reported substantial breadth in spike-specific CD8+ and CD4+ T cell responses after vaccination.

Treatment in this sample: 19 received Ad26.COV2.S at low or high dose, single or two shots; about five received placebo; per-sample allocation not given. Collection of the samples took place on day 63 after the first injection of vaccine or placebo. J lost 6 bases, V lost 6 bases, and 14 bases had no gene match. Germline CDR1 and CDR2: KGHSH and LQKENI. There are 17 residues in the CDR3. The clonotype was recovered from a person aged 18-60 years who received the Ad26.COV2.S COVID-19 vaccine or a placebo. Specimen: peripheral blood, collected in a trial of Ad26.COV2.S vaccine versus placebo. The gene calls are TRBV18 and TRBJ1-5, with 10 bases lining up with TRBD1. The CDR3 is CASSRTGGSIFGQPQHF. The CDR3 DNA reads TGTGCCAGCTCCCGGACAGGGGGAAGTATATTCGGTCAGCCCCAGCATTTT. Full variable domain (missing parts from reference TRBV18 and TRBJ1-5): NAGVMQNPRHLVRRRGQEARLRCSPMKGHSHVYWYRQLPEEGLKFMVYLQKENIIDESGMPKERFSAEFPKEGPSILRIQQVVRGDSAAYFCASSRTGGSIFGQPQHFGDGTRLSIL.